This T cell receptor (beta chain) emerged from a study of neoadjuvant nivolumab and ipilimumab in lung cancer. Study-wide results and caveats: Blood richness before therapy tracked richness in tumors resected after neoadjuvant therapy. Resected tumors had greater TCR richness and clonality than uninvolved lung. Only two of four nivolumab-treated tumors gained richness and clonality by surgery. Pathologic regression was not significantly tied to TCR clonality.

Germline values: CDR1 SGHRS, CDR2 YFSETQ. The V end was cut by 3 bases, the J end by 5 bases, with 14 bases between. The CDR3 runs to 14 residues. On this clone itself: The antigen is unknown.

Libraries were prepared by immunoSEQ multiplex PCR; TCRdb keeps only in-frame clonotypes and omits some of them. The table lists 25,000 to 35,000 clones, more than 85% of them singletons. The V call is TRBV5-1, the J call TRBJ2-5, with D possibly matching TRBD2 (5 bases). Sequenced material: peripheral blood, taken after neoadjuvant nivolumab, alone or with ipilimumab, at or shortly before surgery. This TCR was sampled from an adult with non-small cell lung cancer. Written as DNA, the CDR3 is TGCGCCAGCAGCTACGAACTAGGTTCGGAGACCCAGTACTTC. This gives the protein CASSYELGSETQYF.